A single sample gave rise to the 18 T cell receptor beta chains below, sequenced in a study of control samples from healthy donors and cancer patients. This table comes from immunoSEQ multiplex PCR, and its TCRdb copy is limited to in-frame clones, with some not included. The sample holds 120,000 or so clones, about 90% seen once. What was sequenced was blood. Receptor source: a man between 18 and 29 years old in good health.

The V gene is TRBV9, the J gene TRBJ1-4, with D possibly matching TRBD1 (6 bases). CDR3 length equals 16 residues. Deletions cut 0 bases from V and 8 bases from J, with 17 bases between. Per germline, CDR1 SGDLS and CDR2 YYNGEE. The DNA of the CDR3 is TGTGCCAGCAGCGTAGAACCAGGGGACGGTCGGGAAAAACTGTTTTTT. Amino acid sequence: CASSVEPGDGREKLFF.

This chain's CDR3 is CASGGSSGISSYEQYF. The CDR3 DNA is TGTGCCAGCGGCGGTAGTAGCGGGATTAGCTCCTACGAGCAGTACTTC. The genes are TRBV27 and TRBJ2-7; TRBD2 aligns across 8 bases. Germline V gene lookup returns CDR1 MNHEY and CDR2 SMNVEV (reference sequence). This CDR3 spans 16 amino acids. Trimming cost V 8 bases and J 0 bases; bases outside gene matches: 12.

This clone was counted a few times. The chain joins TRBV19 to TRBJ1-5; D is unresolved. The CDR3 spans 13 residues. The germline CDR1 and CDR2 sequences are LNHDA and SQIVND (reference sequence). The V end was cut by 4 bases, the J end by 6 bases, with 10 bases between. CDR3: CASSSQAPQPQHF. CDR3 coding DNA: TGTGCCAGTAGTAGCCAGGCCCCTCAGCCCCAGCATTTT.

CDR3 DNA: TGTGCCATCAGTGGTGGGCATGAGCAGTTCTTC. Protein product: CAISGGHEQFF. The rearrangement uses TRBV10-3 and TRBJ2-1; no definite D call. V lost 4 bases and J lost 8, with 6 bases in between. Per the germline V gene, CDR1 is ENHRY and CDR2 is SYGVKD. The CDR3 loop spans 11 amino acids.

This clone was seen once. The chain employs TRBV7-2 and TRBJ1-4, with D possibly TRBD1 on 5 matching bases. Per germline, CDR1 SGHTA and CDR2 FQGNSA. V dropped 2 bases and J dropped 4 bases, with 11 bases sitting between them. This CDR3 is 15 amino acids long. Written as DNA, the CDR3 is TGTGCCAGCAGCTTATCCGGGACTAATAATGAAAAACTGTTTTTT. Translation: CASSLSGTNNEKLFF.

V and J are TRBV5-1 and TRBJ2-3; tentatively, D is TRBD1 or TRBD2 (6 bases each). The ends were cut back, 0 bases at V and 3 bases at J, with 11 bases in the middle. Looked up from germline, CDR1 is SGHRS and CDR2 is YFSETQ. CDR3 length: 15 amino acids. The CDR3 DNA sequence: TGCGCCAGCAGCTTGGAGGGGGGCTGGACAGATACGCAGTATTTT. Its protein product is CASSLEGGWTDTQYF. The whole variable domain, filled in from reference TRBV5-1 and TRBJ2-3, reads KAGVTQTPRYLIKTRGQQVTLSCSPISGHRSVSWYQQTPGQGLQFLFEYFSETQRNKGNFPGRFSGRQFSNSRSEMNVSTLELGDSALYLCASSLEGGWTDTQYFGPGTRLTVL.

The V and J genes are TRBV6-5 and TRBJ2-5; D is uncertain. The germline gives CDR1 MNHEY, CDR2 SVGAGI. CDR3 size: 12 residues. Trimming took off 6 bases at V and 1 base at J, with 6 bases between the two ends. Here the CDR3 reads CASSLTQETQYF. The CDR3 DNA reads TGTGCCAGCAGCCTGACCCAAGAGACCCAGTACTTC.

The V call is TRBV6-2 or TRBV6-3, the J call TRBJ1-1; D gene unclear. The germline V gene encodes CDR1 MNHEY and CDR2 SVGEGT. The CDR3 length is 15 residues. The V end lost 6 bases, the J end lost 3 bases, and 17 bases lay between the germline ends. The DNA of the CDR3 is TGTGCCAGCAGCCGACCCGGGAGGGAGGACACTGAAGCTTTCTTT. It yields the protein CASSRPGREDTEAFF.

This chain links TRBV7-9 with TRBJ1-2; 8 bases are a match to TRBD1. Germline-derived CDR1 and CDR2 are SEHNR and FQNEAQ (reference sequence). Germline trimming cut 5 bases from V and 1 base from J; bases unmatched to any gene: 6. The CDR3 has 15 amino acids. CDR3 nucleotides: TGTGCCAGCAGCCTCTCAGGGGGCCTTAACTATGGCTACACCTTC. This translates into CASSLSGGLNYGYTF.

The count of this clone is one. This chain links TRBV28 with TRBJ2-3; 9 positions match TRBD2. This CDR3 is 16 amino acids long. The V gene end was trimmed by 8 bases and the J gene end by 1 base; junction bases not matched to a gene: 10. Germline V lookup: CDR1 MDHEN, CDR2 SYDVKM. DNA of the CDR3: TGTGCCAGCTCCACAATGACTAGCGGCCGCACAGATACGCAGTATTTT. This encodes CASSTMTSGRTDTQYF.

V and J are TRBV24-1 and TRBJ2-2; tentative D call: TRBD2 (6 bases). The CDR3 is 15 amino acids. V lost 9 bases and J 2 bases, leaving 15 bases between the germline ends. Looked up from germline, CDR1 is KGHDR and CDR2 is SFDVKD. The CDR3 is CATGHRDSNTGELFF. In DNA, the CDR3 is TGTGCCACCGGCCACCGGGACTCTAACACCGGGGAGCTGTTTTTT.

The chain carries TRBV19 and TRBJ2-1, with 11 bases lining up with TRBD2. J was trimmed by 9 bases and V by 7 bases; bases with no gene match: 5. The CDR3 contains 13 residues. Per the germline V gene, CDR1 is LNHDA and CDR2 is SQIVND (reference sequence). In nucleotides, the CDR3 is TGTGCCAGTATAGCGGGAGGGTTAGGTGAGCAGTTCTTC. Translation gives CASIAGGLGEQFF.

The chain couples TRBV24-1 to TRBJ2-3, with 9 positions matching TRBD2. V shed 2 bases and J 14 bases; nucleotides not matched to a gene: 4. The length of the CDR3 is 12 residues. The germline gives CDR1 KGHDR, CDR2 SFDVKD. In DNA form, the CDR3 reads TGTGCCACCAGTGATTATAGCGGGAGTAGGTATTTT. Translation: CATSDYSGSRYF.

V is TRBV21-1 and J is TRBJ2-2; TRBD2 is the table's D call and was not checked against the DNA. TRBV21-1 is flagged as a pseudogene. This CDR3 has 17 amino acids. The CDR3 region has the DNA TGTGCCAGCAGCTCCAGGCGACCGGGGGGGGACACCGGGGAGCTGTTTTTT. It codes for CASSSRRPGGDTGELFF.

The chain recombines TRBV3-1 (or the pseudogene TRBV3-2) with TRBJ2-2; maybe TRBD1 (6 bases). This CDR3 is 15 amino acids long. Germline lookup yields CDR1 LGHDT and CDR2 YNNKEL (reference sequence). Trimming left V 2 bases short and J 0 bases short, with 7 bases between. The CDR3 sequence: CASSQRGTNTGELFF. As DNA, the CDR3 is TGTGCCAGCAGCCAAAGGGGGACGAACACCGGGGAGCTGTTTTTT.

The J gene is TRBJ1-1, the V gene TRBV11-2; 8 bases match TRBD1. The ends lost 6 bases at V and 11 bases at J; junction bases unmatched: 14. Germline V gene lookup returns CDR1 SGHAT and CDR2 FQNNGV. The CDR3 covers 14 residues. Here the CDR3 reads CASRLTGAPFGAFF. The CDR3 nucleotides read TGTGCCAGCAGATTGACAGGGGCCCCCTTCGGGGCTTTCTTT.

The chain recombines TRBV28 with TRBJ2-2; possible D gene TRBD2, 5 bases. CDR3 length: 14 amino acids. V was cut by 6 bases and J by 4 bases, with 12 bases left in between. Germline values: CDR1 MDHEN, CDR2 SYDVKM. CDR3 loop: CASSREGSTGELFF. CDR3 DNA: TGTGCCAGCAGCCGGGAAGGGTCCACCGGGGAGCTGTTTTTT.

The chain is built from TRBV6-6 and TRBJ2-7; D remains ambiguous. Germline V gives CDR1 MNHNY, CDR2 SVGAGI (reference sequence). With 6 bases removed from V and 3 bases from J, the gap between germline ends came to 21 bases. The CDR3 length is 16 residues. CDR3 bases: TGTGCCAGCAGGAATGCTAGGGCCCCTCAAAGCTACGAGCAGTACTTC. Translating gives CASRNARAPQSYEQYF.